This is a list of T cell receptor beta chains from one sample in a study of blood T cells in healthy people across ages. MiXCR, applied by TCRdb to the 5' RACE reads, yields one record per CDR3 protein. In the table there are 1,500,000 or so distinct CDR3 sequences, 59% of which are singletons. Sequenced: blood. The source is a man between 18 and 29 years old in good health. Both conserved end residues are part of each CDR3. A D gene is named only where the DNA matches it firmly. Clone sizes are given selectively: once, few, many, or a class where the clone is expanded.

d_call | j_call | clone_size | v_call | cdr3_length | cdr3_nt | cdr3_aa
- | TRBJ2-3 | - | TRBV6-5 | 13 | TGTGCCAGCAGTGCCGATCAAGAAGATACGCAGTATTTT | CASSADQEDTQYF
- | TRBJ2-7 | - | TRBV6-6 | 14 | TGTGCCAGCAGTTACTCGTACCGATCCTACGAGCAGTACTTC | CASSYSYRSYEQYF
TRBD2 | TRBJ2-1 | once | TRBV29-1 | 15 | TGCGGCGTTGATATTTATGGACTAGCGGCCAATGAGCAGTTCTTC | CGVDIYGLAANEQFF
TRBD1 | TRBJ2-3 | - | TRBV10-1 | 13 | TGCGCCAGCAAGGACAGGGGCGCAGATACGCAGTATTTT | CASKDRGADTQYF
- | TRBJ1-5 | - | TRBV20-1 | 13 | TGCAGTGCGTTAATGGGCAGTGCACAGCCCCAGCATTTT | CSALMGSAQPQHF
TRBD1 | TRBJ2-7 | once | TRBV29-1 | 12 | TGCAGCGGACAGGGGACAGGGAGCGAGCAGTACTTC | CSGQGTGSEQYF
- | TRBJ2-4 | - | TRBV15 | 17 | TGTGCCACCAGCAGAAACAGAGGGGCAGCAGCCAAAAACATTCAGTACTTC | CATSRNRGAAAKNIQYF
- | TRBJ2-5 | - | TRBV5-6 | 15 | TGTGCCAGCAGCTTGGGGCGCGTGGACCAAGAGACCCAGTACTTC | CASSLGRVDQETQYF
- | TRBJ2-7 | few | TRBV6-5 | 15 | TGTGCCAGCAGTTACTCGACCCACCAGGCCTACGAGCAGTACTTC | CASSYSTHQAYEQYF
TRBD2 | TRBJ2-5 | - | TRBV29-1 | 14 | TGCAGCGTGTTAGTAGCGGGAGAAGTGTACGGGCAGTACTTC | CSVLVAGEVYGQYF
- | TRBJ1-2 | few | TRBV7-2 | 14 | TGTGCCAGCAGCCCCTCGGACAGCTACTATGGCTACACCTTC | CASSPSDSYYGYTF
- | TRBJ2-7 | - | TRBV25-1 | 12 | TGTGCCAGCAGGTCAGGGGGGTACGAGCAGTACTTC | CASRSGGYEQYF
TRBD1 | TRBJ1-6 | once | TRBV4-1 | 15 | TGCGCCAGCAGCCAGGGGGACAGGGAAAATTCACCCCTCCACTTT | CASSQGDRENSPLHF
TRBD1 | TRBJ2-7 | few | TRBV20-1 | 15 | TGCAGTGCTAGGAAACAGGGGGCAGATGTCCGGGAGCAGTACTTC | CSARKQGADVREQYF
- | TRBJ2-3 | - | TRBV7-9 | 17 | TGTGCCAGCAGCTTAATCTCTGGCGGGCGCCGCACAGATACGCAGTATTTT | CASSLISGGRRTDTQYF
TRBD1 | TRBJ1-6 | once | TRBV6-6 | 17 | TGTGCCAGCAGTTACCCCGGACAGGGGAGGTATAATTCACCCCTCCACTTT | CASSYPGQGRYNSPLHF
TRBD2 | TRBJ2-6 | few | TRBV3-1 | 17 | TGTGCCAGCAGCCTAAGGACTAGCGGGGTTGGGGCCAACGTCCTGACTTTC | CASSLRTSGVGANVLTF
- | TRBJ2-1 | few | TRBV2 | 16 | TGTGCCAGCAGGCCATTTAGCGGTCCTTCCTACAATGAGCAGTTCTTC | CASRPFSGPSYNEQFF
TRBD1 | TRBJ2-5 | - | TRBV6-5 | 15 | TGTGCCAGCAGTCTCCAGACAGGGACCCAAGAGACCCAGTACTTC | CASSLQTGTQETQYF
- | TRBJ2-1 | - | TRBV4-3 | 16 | TGCGCCAGCAGCACCATTCCGGGGCTGAGGGGCGATGAGCAGTTCTTC | CASSTIPGLRGDEQFF
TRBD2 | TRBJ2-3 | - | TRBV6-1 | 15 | TGTGCCAGCAGTGATTGGGGACTAGCGGGAGGTACGCAGTATTTT | CASSDWGLAGGTQYF
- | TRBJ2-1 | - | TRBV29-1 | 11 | TGCAGCGTGACCCCCGGCAATGAGCAGTTCTTC | CSVTPGNEQFF
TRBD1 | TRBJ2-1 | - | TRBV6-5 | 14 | TGTGCCAGCACCCAAGGGGGCCCCTACAATGAGCAGTTCTTC | CASTQGGPYNEQFF
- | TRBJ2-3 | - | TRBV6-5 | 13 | TGTGCCAGCAGTGAAGGAATGGGGGCGGCGCAGTATTTT | CASSEGMGAAQYF
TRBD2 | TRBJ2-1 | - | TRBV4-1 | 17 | TGCGCCAGCAGCCAAGCACCAGCGGGGGGACGGGGGAATGAGCAGTTCTTC | CASSQAPAGGRGNEQFF
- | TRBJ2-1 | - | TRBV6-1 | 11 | TGTGCCATGGGCGGGCGGAATGAGCAGTTCTTC | CAMGGRNEQFF
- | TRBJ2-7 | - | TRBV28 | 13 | TGTGCCAGCAGTTTAGAGCCCCACGCATCGCAGTACTTC | CASSLEPHASQYF
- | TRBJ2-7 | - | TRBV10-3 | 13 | TGTGCCATCAGTCGGGACTCCGCCGGCGAGCAGTACTTC | CAISRDSAGEQYF
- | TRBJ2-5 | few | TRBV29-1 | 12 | TGCAGCGTTGGGTCGGGGCGGGAGACCCAGTACTTC | CSVGSGRETQYF
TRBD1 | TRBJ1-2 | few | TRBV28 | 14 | TGTGCCAGCAGCCGGGACAGGGGGATCTATGGCTACACCTTC | CASSRDRGIYGYTF
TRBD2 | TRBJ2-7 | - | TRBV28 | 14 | TGTGCCAGCAGTTTCAGCGGGAGGGCCGACGAGCAGTACTTC | CASSFSGRADEQYF
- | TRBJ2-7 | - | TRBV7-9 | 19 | TGTGCCAGCAGCCCCTCGGGCGGCTCAGCACCACCAGGGGCCTACGAGCAGTACTTC | CASSPSGGSAPPGAYEQYF
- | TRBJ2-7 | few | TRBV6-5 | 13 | TGTGCCAGCAGGGCAGAATCCTGGGGCGAGCAGTACTTC | CASRAESWGEQYF
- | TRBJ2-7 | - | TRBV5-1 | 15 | TGCGCCAGCAGCTTAGTGGGCGAAGGTTCCTACGAGCAGTACTTC | CASSLVGEGSYEQYF
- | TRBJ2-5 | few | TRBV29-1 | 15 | TGCAGCGTGGGGGCGAGGGGGTTGCCCAAAGAGACCCAGTACTTC | CSVGARGLPKETQYF
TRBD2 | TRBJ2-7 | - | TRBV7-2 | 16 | TGTGCCAGCAGCCCCCAGGCGGCGGGGGGTCGCTACGAGCAGTACTTC | CASSPQAAGGRYEQYF